These 14 T cell receptor beta chains originate from one sample sequenced in a study of blood T cell repertoires in COVID-19. Using immunoSEQ multiplex PCR, the repertoire was profiled, and TCRdb retains in-frame clones only, with some absent. The table has around 190,000 clones, roughly 88% seen once. Sequencing input: peripheral blood. The receptors shown here come from a man between 50 and 59 years old with COVID-19, enrolled during active disease.

The chain is built from TRBV10-3 and TRBJ2-3; 8 bases align to TRBD2. Trimming cost V 4 bases and J 2 bases; bases outside gene matches: 5. Germline values: CDR1 ENHRY, CDR2 SYGVKD. The CDR3 totals 15 residues. CDR3 protein: CAISGTSGNTDTQYF. The CDR3 nucleotides are TGTGCCATCAGTGGTACTAGCGGAAACACAGATACGCAGTATTTT.

The CDR3 reads CASSVDGSSWNEQFF. CDR3 bases: TGTGCCAGCAGCGTAGACGGTAGTTCTTGGAATGAGCAGTTCTTC. The genes are TRBV9 and TRBJ2-1; D not certain. V dropped 0 bases and J dropped 7 bases, with 14 bases sitting between them. The CDR3 is made up of 15 amino acids. Germline V gene sequence: CDR1 SGDLS, CDR2 YYNGEE.

This chain uses TRBV28 with TRBJ1-5; 8 positions match TRBD1. This CDR3 is 16 amino acids long. With 4 bases clipped from V and 4 bases from J, the junction kept 9 bases outside the gene matches. In germline, CDR1 is MDHEN, CDR2 SYDVKM. CDR3 amino acids: CASSSPTGTGNQPQHF. In DNA form, the CDR3 reads TGTGCCAGCAGTTCCCCGACCGGGACAGGAAATCAGCCCCAGCATTTT.

This chain uses TRBV2 with TRBJ2-3; TRBD1 agrees at 11 bases. From germline, CDR1 is SNHLY and CDR2 FYNNEI. J was trimmed by 11 bases and V by 10 bases; bases with no gene match: 14. CDR3 length: 14 amino acids. The CDR3 sequence: CATAGTGGLVRQYF. DNA for the CDR3: TGTGCCACGGCGGGGACAGGGGGGTTGGTTAGGCAGTATTTT. The full variable domain, completed using reference TRBV2 and TRBJ2-3, is EPEVTQTPSHQVTQMGQEVILRCVPISNHLYFYWYRQILGQKVEFLVSFYNNEISEKSEIFDDQFSVERPDGSNFTLKIRSTKLEDSAMYFCATAGTGGLVRQYFGPGTRLTVL.

The J gene is TRBJ2-7, the V gene TRBV20-1; 7 bases line up with TRBD1. Germline V gene sequence: CDR1 DFQATT, CDR2 SNEGSKA (reference sequence). The ends lost 5 bases at V and 4 bases at J; junction bases unmatched: 2. The CDR3 has 11 amino acids. CDR3 DNA: TGCAGTGCTTGGGACAGTTACGAGCAGTACTTC. It encodes CSAWDSYEQYF.

The chain couples TRBV7-2 to TRBJ2-5; D is possibly TRBD1 (5 bases). From germline, CDR1 is SGHTA and CDR2 FQGNSA. V gave up 1 base and J gave up 4 bases, with 7 bases separating them. The CDR3 spans 13 residues. CDR3 region: CASSLGGPETQYF. CDR3 bases: TGTGCCAGCAGCTTAGGGGGCCCAGAGACCCAGTACTTC.

V usage is TRBV28 and J usage is TRBJ1-1; a possible D gene is TRBD1 (6 bases). Trimming removed 1 base from V and 3 bases from J, with 21 bases in between. The CDR3 consists of 18 residues. CDR1 and CDR2 (germline): MDHEN, SYDVKM. For the CDR3, the DNA is TGTGCCAGCAGTTTATTTGTCGGAACAGGGAAGGGAGACACTGAAGCTTTCTTT. Amino acids: CASSLFVGTGKGDTEAFF. Drawing the rest from reference TRBV28 and TRBJ1-1, the complete variable domain is DVKVTQSSRYLVKRTGEKVFLECVQDMDHENMFWYRQDPGLGLRLIYFSYDVKMKEKGDIPEGYSVSREKKERFSLILESASTNQTSMYLCASSLFVGTGKGDTEAFFGQGTRLTVV.

The CDR3, as DNA: TGTGCTAGTGGTAGAGGAACGAACACCGGGGAGCTGTTTTTT. Residues: CASGRGTNTGELFF. The chain links TRBV12-5 to TRBJ2-2; no firm D call. The CDR3 extends over 14 amino acids. Trimming took off 5 bases at V and 0 bases at J, with 7 bases between the two ends. The germline gives CDR1 LGHNT, CDR2 FRNRAP.

The chain is built from TRBV7-9 and TRBJ2-3, with 7 bases matching TRBD1. This CDR3 comprises 15 residues. J lost 1 base, V lost 3 bases, and 4 bases had no gene match. CDR1 is SEHNR and CDR2 is FQNEAQ in the germline V gene (reference sequence). The CDR3 bases are TGTGCCAGCAGCTTTTACAGGGGTGGCACAGATACGCAGTATTTT. Its protein product is CASSFYRGGTDTQYF.

J is TRBJ1-5 and V is TRBV7-2; 9 bases agree with TRBD1. The J segment lost 6 bases and the V segment lost 5 bases, leaving 8 bases of the junction unmatched. The CDR3 length is 15 residues. CDR1 is SGHTA, CDR2 FQGNSA, per germline. CDR3 sequence: CASSLRQGEGQPQHF. The CDR3 DNA is TGTGCCAGCAGCCTCCGACAGGGGGAGGGTCAGCCCCAGCATTTT.

The chain employs TRBV19 and TRBJ2-5, with D possibly being TRBD2 (5 bases). The V end was cut by 8 bases, the J end by 2 bases, with 27 bases between. CDR3 length: 18 amino acids. The V gene's germline CDR1 is LNHDA and CDR2 SQIVND (reference sequence). The CDR3 region is CASRGEGLVSEPQETQYF. In DNA, the CDR3 is TGTGCCAGTCGGGGTGAGGGATTAGTCAGTGAACCGCAAGAGACCCAGTACTTC. The variable domain in full, with the rest retrieved from reference TRBV19 and TRBJ2-5, is DGGITQSPKYLFRKEGQNVTLSCEQNLNHDAMYWYRQDPGQGLRLIYYSQIVNDFQKGDIAEGYSVSREKKESFPLTVTSAQKNPTAFYLCASRGEGLVSEPQETQYFGPGTRLLVL.

The chain uses TRBV10-2 and TRBJ2-7; 8 nucleotides match TRBD1. The CDR3 has 15 residues. CDR1 and CDR2 from the germline V gene are WSHSY and SAAADI. V lost 2 bases to trimming and J lost 4 bases; unmatched junction nucleotides: 7. CDR3 DNA: TGCGCCAGCAGTGAGGAGGGGGACAGGTCATACGAGCAGTACTTC. Protein sequence: CASSEEGDRSYEQYF.

The chain combines TRBV28 with TRBJ1-2; weak D call: TRBD1 (6 bases). The germline V gene has CDR1 MDHEN and CDR2 SYDVKM. The V end was cut by 4 bases, the J end by 3 bases, with 12 bases between. The CDR3 is made up of 14 amino acids. CDR3 region: CASSWTASYYGYTF. The CDR3 DNA sequence: TGTGCCAGCAGTTGGACAGCAAGTTACTATGGCTACACCTTC.

Here the CDR3 reads CASSYTLAGAYEQYF. The CDR3 DNA is TGTGCCAGCAGTTACACGCTAGCGGGGGCCTACGAGCAGTACTTC. The chain couples TRBV6-5 to TRBJ2-7, with TRBD2 matching 10 bases. Losses at the gene ends were 2 bases for V and 2 bases for J; bases not matched to a gene: 3. This CDR3 is 15 amino acids long. Germline values: CDR1 MNHEY, CDR2 SVGAGI.